These 14 T cell receptor beta chains were sequenced from one sample in a study of memory CD4+ T cells and cytomegalovirus serostatus (dated by TCRdb to the late 2010s). Single viable CD3+CD4+CD8-CD45RO+ cells were sorted as memory CD4+ T cells on a FACSAria II. Libraries were prepared through the immunoSEQ multiplex PCR assay. This is the immuneACCESS table as TCRdb keeps it, with only in-frame sequences that have V and J called. A part of the clones is gone; compared with another copy, unresolved V genes explain less than half, and the rest is unexplained. This sample has about 43,000 clones in its table, and more than 60% of those were observed once. Of the sample, approximately 0.61% is held by the ten largest clones. The source material was memory CD4+ T cells from blood. Every receptor here comes from an adult in good health and CMV-seronegative.

The genes are TRBV25-1 and TRBJ2-1, with a tentative D call TRBD2 (6 bases). The CDR3 loop spans 15 amino acids. Germline CDR1 MGHDK, CDR2 SYGVNS. The V gene lost 3 bases and the J gene lost 0 bases, with 9 bases spanning the gap. The CDR3 loop reads CASSEAGSSYNEQFF. The CDR3, as DNA: TGTGCCAGCAGTGAGGCGGGGAGCTCCTACAATGAGCAGTTCTTC.

The genes are TRBV6-1 and TRBJ2-2, with 8 bases lining up with TRBD2. The V gene end was trimmed by 4 bases and the J gene end by 4 bases; junction bases not matched to a gene: 5. CDR1 and CDR2 from the germline V gene are MNHNS and SASEGT. CDR3 size: 15 residues. CDR3 in amino acids: CASSVTGTSTGELFF. CDR3 DNA: TGTGCCAGCAGTGTAACCGGGACTAGCACCGGGGAGCTGTTTTTT.

This chain links TRBV7-3 with TRBJ2-1; 7 bases fit TRBD1. V gave up 4 bases and J gave up 5 bases; unmatched junction bases: 11. Germline V gene lookup returns CDR1 SGHTA and CDR2 FQGTGA. CDR3 length equals 16 residues. The CDR3 is CASSYVGRGLDNEQFF. The CDR3 DNA reads TGTGCCAGCAGCTATGTGGGCAGGGGGTTAGACAATGAGCAGTTCTTC.

The CDR3 nucleotides read TGTGCCAGCAGCTTTGGACGGAGTGCAACTAATGAAAAACTGTTTTTT. It codes for CASSFGRSATNEKLFF. The rearrangement uses TRBV5-8 and TRBJ1-4; D uncertain. V was cut by 2 bases and J by 0 bases, with 11 bases left in between. The CDR3 is 16 residues long. Germline V gene sequence: CDR1 SGHTS, CDR2 YDEGEE.

CDR3 residues: CASSPVAGGRAFNTGELFF. The CDR3 DNA is TGTGCCAGCAGCCCGGTAGCGGGGGGGAGAGCCTTTAACACCGGGGAGCTGTTTTTT. The chain employs TRBV4-2 and TRBJ2-2; TRBD2 matches at 11 bases. The junction had 12 bases not matched to a gene; V was cut back by 4 bases and J by 2 bases. CDR1 and CDR2 (germline): LGHNA, YNFKEQ. The CDR3 totals 19 residues.

This chain joins TRBV5-1 and TRBJ2-5, with no clear D. Trimming cost V 5 bases and J 0 bases, with 14 bases left between them. The CDR3 totals 15 residues. CDR1 SGHRS and CDR2 YFSETQ come from the germline V gene. In DNA form, the CDR3 reads TGCGCCAGCAGGATGACTCCAACTTACCAAGAGACCCAGTACTTC. It codes for CASRMTPTYQETQYF.

The chain is built from TRBV7-2 and TRBJ1-6; 9 bases align to TRBD1. The junction had 3 bases not matched to a gene; V was cut back by 5 bases and J by 10 bases. Per the germline V gene, CDR1 is SGHTA and CDR2 is FQGNSA. The length of the CDR3 is 13 residues. The CDR3 is CASSLGTGSPLHF. The CDR3 DNA is TGTGCCAGCAGCCTCGGGACAGGGTCACCCCTCCACTTT.

The chain combines TRBV19 with TRBJ1-5; the D gene is possibly TRBD1 (5 bases). V was shortened by 7 bases and J by 3 bases, with 16 bases between the two germline ends. Germline assignment: CDR1 LNHDA and CDR2 SQIVND (reference sequence). The CDR3 covers 15 residues. DNA for the CDR3: TGTGCCAGTACCGAAATAGACAGTAACAATCAGCCCCAGCATTTT. This translates into CASTEIDSNNQPQHF.

The V and J genes are TRBV30 and TRBJ1-2, with TRBD1 matching 7 bases. CDR1 GTSNPN and CDR2 SVGIG come from the germline V gene (reference sequence). CDR3 length: 14 residues. Trimming cost V 7 bases and J 0 bases; bases outside gene matches: 8. The CDR3 protein is CAYHTGAANYGYTF. Written as DNA, the CDR3 is TGTGCCTACCACACAGGGGCAGCTAACTATGGCTACACCTTC.

By sample share, this clone is medium-sized (0.01 to 0.1%). J is TRBJ1-5 and V is TRBV6-1; 11 positions agree with TRBD1. Per germline, CDR1 MNHNS and CDR2 SASEGT. The CDR3 runs to 15 residues. V trimming: 5 bases; J trimming: 5 bases; junction bases outside the gene matches: 5. CDR3 sequence (DNA): TGTGCCAGCAGTTGGACAGGGGGCTTCGATCAGCCCCAGCATTTT. This sequence encodes CASSWTGGFDQPQHF.

The chain employs TRBV18 and TRBJ2-1; D is ambiguous. Trimming took 0 bases from V and 8 from J, leaving 11 bases between them. This CDR3 region has 14 residues. Germline lookup yields CDR1 KGHSH and CDR2 LQKENI. The CDR3 DNA reads TGTGCCAGCTCACCACCGTACGTACTCTATGAGCAGTTCTTC. Protein: CASSPPYVLYEQFF. The whole variable domain, filled in from reference TRBV18 and TRBJ2-1, reads NAGVMQNPRHLVRRRGQEARLRCSPMKGHSHVYWYRQLPEEGLKFMVYLQKENIIDESGMPKERFSAEFPKEGPSILRIQQVVRGDSAAYFCASSPPYVLYEQFFGPGTRLTVL.

The J gene is TRBJ2-3, the V gene TRBV7-6; perhaps TRBD2 as D (7 bases). The CDR3 has 13 residues. The germline V gene has CDR1 SGHVS and CDR2 FNYEAQ. V shed 5 bases and J shed 6 bases, with 12 bases lying between them. The CDR3 reads CASSEQGGDTQYF. CDR3 DNA sequence: TGTGCCAGCAGCGAACAGGGAGGGGATACGCAGTATTTT. Using reference TRBV7-6 and TRBJ2-3 for the parts outside the CDR3, the full variable domain is GAGVSQSPRYKVTKRGQDVALRCDPISGHVSLYWYRQALGQGPEFLTYFNYEAQQDKSGLPNDRFSAERPEGSISTLTIQRTEQRDSAMYRCASSEQGGDTQYFGPGTRLTVL.

The chain employs TRBV27 and TRBJ1-1; 10 bases fit TRBD1. The junction had 3 bases not matched to a gene; V was cut back by 5 bases and J by 3 bases. There are 14 residues in the CDR3. Germline CDR1 is MNHEY and CDR2 is SMNVEV (reference sequence). CDR3 in DNA: TGTGCCAGCAGTCGGACAGGGGGGTACACTGAAGCTTTCTTT. Translated, it gives CASSRTGGYTEAFF.

J is TRBJ2-2 and V is TRBV10-3; 9 bases are shared with TRBD2. Germline V gives CDR1 ENHRY, CDR2 SYGVKD. The CDR3 length is 14 residues. The ends lost 7 bases at V and 4 bases at J; junction bases unmatched: 4. The CDR3 sequence is CAITQTSGTGELFF. For the CDR3, the DNA is TGTGCCATCACTCAGACTAGCGGCACCGGGGAGCTGTTTTTT.